This TCR beta chain stems from a study of monozygotic twins with inflammatory bowel disease. The study's findings and limits: Among patients, repertoires may have gained variability from differing immunosuppressive treatments. Repertoire similarity did not differ between concordant and discordant twins, perhaps due to limited power.

Blood samples measuring less than 3 ml were taken per donor. In the case of this clonotype: Antigen: not known.

Amplification used two nested PCRs: approximately 15 cycles, then 8 to 10 cycles, on TCRalpha/TCRbeta cDNA. Following a re-call of the 5' RACE reads, TCRdb has one entry per CDR3 protein and lacks DNA. The sample has approximately 380,000 distinct CDR3 sequences; the top ten hold around 2.6%. CDR3 length equals 17 residues. Per the germline V gene, CDR1 is MNHEY and CDR2 is SVGAGI. The clonotype originates from a human donor with ulcerative colitis or Crohn's disease, or a healthy co-twin of an affected twin (not recorded which). The chain is built from TRBV6-5 and TRBJ2-5; the D gene TCRdb calls, TRBD1, cannot be checked with no DNA. The sequenced sample was blood. The CDR3: CASSYPPPNGGGRTQYF.